The 22 T cell receptor beta chains below were found in one sample sequenced in a study of Graves' ophthalmopathy and Graves' hyperthyroidism (dated by TCRdb to the late 2010s). The instrument was an Illumina HiSeq 2000. TCR beta CDR3 regions were amplified from RNA transcripts for repertoire sequencing. HTBI primers and the Qiagen OneStep RT-PCR kit were used in a first-round RT-PCR, which was followed by a second-round multiplex PCR, size selection and purification. TCRdb passed the public sequencing reads through fastp at Q25 and MiXCR, retaining productive beta sequences. Every distinct CDR3 protein forms one entry, paired with its most common genes and DNA. Counted in this sample were some 350,000 distinct CDR3 sequences; approximately 18% of them appeared once. The ten largest make up roughly 2.6% of the sample. Sequences were obtained from peripheral blood. These receptors came from an adult woman with stable Graves' hyperthyroidism.

At least ten counts were recorded for this clonotype. This chain joins TRBV2 and TRBJ1-2; 7 nucleotides match TRBD1. Germline V gene data show CDR1 as SNHLY and CDR2 as FYNNEI. The CDR3 length is 13 residues. After removal of 8 bases from V and 4 bases from J, the junction contained 7 bases not matched to a gene. The CDR3 protein is CASLRGQSYGYTF. As DNA, the CDR3 is TGTGCCAGCCTAAGGGGACAGAGCTATGGCTACACCTTC.

This clonotype was seen only a few times. The junction departs from the called germline gene at one end, perhaps through a read error. The chain is built from TRBV20-1 and TRBJ1-5; D gene ambiguous. The CDR3 totals 15 residues. Germline CDR1 and CDR2: DFQATT and SNEGSKA (reference sequence). CDR3 DNA sequence: TGCAGTGCTAGAGGGGCAGCGAGCCGCAATCAGCCCAAGCATTTT. Translated, it gives CSARGAASRNQPKHF.

Worth noting for this clonotype: A much larger clone sits a single nucleotide away, making a read error possible. The gene calls are TRBV7-3 and TRBJ2-2; D tentatively reads TRBD1 or TRBD2 (5 bases each). CDR1 is SGHTA, CDR2 FQGTGA, per germline. The length of the CDR3 is 13 residues. This CDR3 reads CASSQGPLGELCF. In DNA form, the CDR3 reads TGTGCCAGCAGCCAGGGACCCCTGGGGGAGCTGTGTTTT.

This clonotype was recorded many times. CDR3 bases: TGTGCCAGCACCATTGTGACCGGGACAACGAACACCGGGGAGCTGTTTTTT. Protein sequence: CASTIVTGTTNTGELFF. The V gene is TRBV12-3 or TRBV12-4, the J gene TRBJ2-2, with D tentatively TRBD1 (6 bases). CDR3 length equals 17 residues. Trimming cost V 7 bases and J 0 bases, with 18 bases left between them.

This clonotype was counted ten times or more. CDR3 bases: TGTGCCAGTAGTAATCCAGGAGACATCTCTGGAAACACCATATATTTT. Translation gives CASSNPGDISGNTIYF. This chain uses TRBV19 with TRBJ1-3; the D is unclear. Germline lookup yields CDR1 LNHDA and CDR2 SQIVND (reference sequence). This CDR3 region has 16 residues. V was pared by 4 bases and J by 0 bases, with 13 bases between. Full variable domain (missing parts from reference TRBV19 and TRBJ1-3): DGGITQSPKYLFRKEGQNVTLSCEQNLNHDAMYWYRQDPGQGLRLIYYSQIVNDFQKGDIAEGYSVSREKKESFPLTVTSAQKNPTAFYLCASSNPGDISGNTIYFGEGSWLTVV.

This clonotype was observed a handful of times. The chain recombines TRBV3-1 with TRBJ2-5; no reliable D call. Germline V gives CDR1 LGHDT, CDR2 YNNKEL (reference sequence). Trimming removed 0 bases at V and 0 bases at J, with 5 bases between. The CDR3 is 14 residues long. CDR3 nucleotide sequence: TGTGCCAGCAGCCAAGACAACCACCAAGAGACCCAGTACTTC. It translates to CASSQDNHQETQYF.

The J gene is TRBJ1-2, the V gene TRBV12-3 or TRBV12-4, with 7 bases identical to TRBD1. The junction had 7 bases not matched to a gene; V was cut back by 5 bases and J by 1 base. The CDR3 is 15 amino acids. The CDR3 coding sequence is TGTGCCAGCAGTACCCGACAGGGAGTTAACTATGGCTACACCTTC. This sequence encodes CASSTRQGVNYGYTF.

This clonotype was recorded many times. This chain connects TRBV6-2 or TRBV6-3 to TRBJ2-7, with 7 bases aligning to TRBD1. Germline V CDR1 and CDR2: MNHEY, SVGEGT. V was pared by 6 bases and J by 3 bases, with 11 bases of the junction left unmatched. The CDR3 runs to 15 residues. In nucleotides, the CDR3 is TGTGCCAGCAGACCCCGACAGGGTATAATCTACGAGCAGTACTTC. Encoded protein: CASRPRQGIIYEQYF.

This clonotype was seen many times. The chain recombines TRBV12-5 with TRBJ2-2, with no clear D. Germline lookup yields CDR1 LGHNT and CDR2 FRNRAP. The CDR3 extends over 14 amino acids. Trimming shortened V by 4 bases and J by 6 bases, and 12 bases separated the two germline ends. The CDR3 spells CASGSVNRAGELFF. The CDR3 nucleotides read TGTGCTAGTGGTTCGGTCAATAGGGCCGGGGAGCTGTTTTTT.

This CDR3 reads CASSLGSSPNTEAFF. CDR3 DNA: TGTGCCAGCAGCTTAGGGTCGTCGCCGAACACTGAAGCTTTCTTT. The rearrangement links TRBV6-5 to TRBJ1-1; D ambiguous. In germline, CDR1 is MNHEY, CDR2 SVGAGI. The CDR3 contains 15 residues. Trimming stripped 6 bases from V and 1 base from J, with 15 bases between.

The chain employs TRBV6-5 and TRBJ1-3; D is unclear. The V end was cut by 4 bases, the J end by 0 bases, with 7 bases between. The germline V gene encodes CDR1 MNHEY and CDR2 SVGAGI. The CDR3 consists of 14 residues. CDR3 sequence (DNA): TGTGCCAGCAGTTCGATGGGCTCTGGAAACACCATATATTTT. Protein: CASSSMGSGNTIYF.

This clonotype has a count of ten or more. The CDR3 DNA reads as TGCAGTGCTAGTGGTGGCTACACCTTC. It translates to CSASGGYTF. V is TRBV20-1 and J is TRBJ1-2; D unresolved. The V end lost 3 bases, the J end lost 7 bases, and 3 bases lay between the germline ends. The CDR3 runs to 9 residues. Germline V CDR1 and CDR2: DFQATT, SNEGSKA (reference sequence).

This clonotype was counted many times. At one end the junction does not follow the germline gene, possibly because of a read error. The chain has TRBV6-1 and TRBJ2-4; TRBD1 aligns across 12 bases. Germline V lookup: CDR1 MNHNS, CDR2 SASEGT. The CDR3 is 19 residues long. Here the CDR3 DNA reads TGTGCCAGCAGTGAAGCGCCGGGACAGGGGGCTGGGCGAGAAAACATTAAGTACTTC. Protein sequence: CASSEAPGQGAGRENIKYF.

This clonotype was detected many times. The V call is TRBV12-3 or TRBV12-4, the J call TRBJ2-7, with D unclear. The V end was cut by 4 bases, the J end by 3 bases, with 7 bases between. This CDR3 has 12 residues. The CDR3 sequence: CASSSSFYEQYF. DNA of the CDR3: TGTGCCAGCAGTTCCTCGTTCTACGAGCAGTACTTC.

This chain links TRBV10-3 with TRBJ1-1; TRBD1 aligns across 10 bases. The CDR3 spans 16 residues. With V trimmed by 3 bases and J by 2 bases, 6 bases remained unmatched. CDR1 is ENHRY and CDR2 is SYGVKD in the germline V gene. The CDR3 here is CAISDPTGGGNTEAFF. As DNA, the CDR3 is TGTGCCATCAGTGACCCGACAGGGGGCGGAAACACTGAAGCTTTCTTT.

This clonotype was observed at least ten times. The rearrangement uses TRBV28 and TRBJ2-2; the D gene is possibly TRBD2 (6 bases). Germline V gives CDR1 MDHEN, CDR2 SYDVKM. This CDR3 is 16 amino acids long. The V end lost 7 bases, the J end lost 7 bases, and 22 bases lay between the germline ends. The CDR3 coding sequence is TGTGCCAGCACCTCGGGACTCTTCGACGGTGGCGGGGAGCTGTTTTTT. As protein: CASTSGLFDGGGELFF.

This clonotype was picked up many times. The chain recombines TRBV19 with TRBJ2-7; 8 bases match TRBD1. This CDR3 contains 14 residues. CDR1 and CDR2 (germline): LNHDA, SQIVND (reference sequence). Trimming removed 7 bases from V and 2 bases from J; junction bases left unmatched: 7. The CDR3 loop reads CASTSRDRTYEQYF. As DNA, the CDR3 is TGTGCCAGTACCTCCCGGGACAGGACCTACGAGCAGTACTTC.

This chain links TRBV25-1 with TRBJ2-7; D possibly matches TRBD1 or TRBD2 (6 bases each). V was cut by 7 bases and J by 4 bases, with 17 bases left in between. Germline V lookup: CDR1 MGHDK, CDR2 SYGVNS. The CDR3 has 14 residues. The CDR3 region is CASIPPGAVYEQYF. The CDR3 coding sequence is TGTGCCAGCATCCCGCCGGGGGCCGTGTACGAGCAGTACTTC.

This chain links TRBV12-3 or TRBV12-4 with TRBJ1-5; weak D call: TRBD1 (5 bases). The CDR3 consists of 15 residues. Trimming removed 5 bases at V and 7 bases at J, with 18 bases between. CDR3 DNA sequence: TGTGCCAGCAGTCCCGGGACGATATCCGGCCAGCCCCAGCATTTT. Translated: CASSPGTISGQPQHF.

This clonotype has a count of ten or more. The V call is TRBV29-1, the J call TRBJ2-7; D is ambiguous. V lost 3 bases, J lost 6 bases, and 15 bases lay in between. The germline CDR1 and CDR2 sequences are SQVTM and ANQGSEA. This CDR3 is built from 13 residues. The CDR3 bases are TGCAGCGTTGACTTCGATTTCTTTGGCGAGCAGTACTTC. It translates to CSVDFDFFGEQYF.

This clonotype was counted ten times or more. The chain links TRBV29-1 to TRBJ1-5, with D uncertain. The germline V and J ends were trimmed by 7 bases and 3 bases, with 13 bases remaining between them. CDR3 size: 13 residues. CDR1 and CDR2 from the germline V gene are SQVTM and ANQGSEA. Here the CDR3 reads CSGSNGVNQPQHF. The CDR3 bases are TGCAGCGGGAGCAACGGGGTCAATCAGCCCCAGCATTTT.

V is TRBV6-2 or TRBV6-3 and J is TRBJ1-2; possible D gene TRBD1, 5 bases. Germline values: CDR1 MNHEY, CDR2 SVGEGT. CDR3 length equals 11 residues. V dropped 5 bases and J dropped 8 bases, with 9 bases sitting between them. This CDR3 is CASSDSTGYTF. The DNA of the CDR3 is TGTGCCAGCAGTGACAGCACCGGCTACACCTTC.